Sequencing of this TCR beta chain was carried out in a study of blood T cell repertoires in COVID-19. Study information: The analysed material was cDNA or gDNA that came from T cells, B-cell-depleted T cells, or PBMCs.

Original analysis: Reference gene primer amplification in the assay estimated nucleated cell counts. Assay used: immunoSEQ multiplex PCR; TCRdb lists only in-frame clones, some missing. For V, J and clone size, that table is used; D and trimming come from the DNA. The table includes about 80,000 clones, 85% detected once. Followed longitudinally, the Seattle patients had been enrolled during active infection. The V end was cut by 3 bases, the J end by 5 bases, with 15 bases between. From germline, CDR1 is KGHDR and CDR2 SFDVKD. This CDR3 contains 15 residues. This chain uses TRBV24-1 with TRBJ2-5, with D maybe TRBD1 (6 bases). Sequenced material: peripheral blood. The receptor's source is a man aged 45-60 years with COVID-19, enrolled during active disease. CDR3 protein: CATSDTQGLGETQYF. The CDR3, as DNA: TGTGCCACCAGTGATACCCAGGGGCTTGGGGAGACCCAGTACTTC.